This T cell receptor (beta chain) was profiled in a study of regulatory T cells in long-lasting Graves disease. This clonotype appeared a few times. The antigen is not known. Study outcomes and limitations: It was peripheral blood alone, not thyroid tissue, that was studied.

CDR3 regions were amplified by Arm-PCR using iRepertoire HTBI primers to build TCR beta libraries. TCRdb independently ran MiXCR on the multiplex PCR reads; one entry per CDR3 protein. The data contain about 430,000 distinct CDR3 sequences, approximately 15% of them singletons. Indicated time point: newly diagnosed GD, antithyroid drugs for less than 3 months. PBMCs were the source of the RNA used for TCR sequencing. With V trimmed by 4 bases and J by 3 bases, 6 bases remained unmatched. This CDR3 has 15 residues. The germline V gene encodes CDR1 SQVTM and CDR2 ANQGSEA. These data also featured in a second study, about T cells in Graves' hyperthyroidism and ophthalmopathy. From that report: Hyperthyroidism, newly diagnosed and lasting under 2 months, affected patients aged 18 to 65. During a first-round RT-PCR of the TCR CDR3, the HTBI primer set was used.

The input for sequencing was peripheral blood mononuclear cells (PBMCs), taken at new diagnosis, from a patient treated with antithyroid drugs. This sequence was found in a woman aged 40 to 50 with Graves disease. This rearrangement joins TRBV29-1 to TRBJ2-1, with 10 bases fitting TRBD1. CDR3 DNA: TGCAGCGTTGGGGGATGGACAGGGGGCTACAATGAGCAGTTCTTC. Translation gives CSVGGWTGGYNEQFF.